A selection of T cell receptor beta chains follows, all from one sample in a study of cytotoxic CD8 clonotypes in ibrutinib-treated CLL. Method: immunoSEQ multiplex PCR; TCRdb's copy keeps in-frame clones and lacks some. The data contain some 150,000 clones, 65% to 85% of them seen just once; the ten biggest clones take up 6% to 9.5%. The sample here was PBMCs, taken after 36 months of ibrutinib treatment. The receptors originated from a human donor with chronic lymphocytic leukemia. Both conserved end residues are part of each CDR3. Fields, in order: V gene, clone size, D gene, J gene, CDR3 protein, CDR3 DNA. The D gene is left open where the match is weak. Size values are once, few and many counts, or a class for expanded clones, and some rows have none.

TRBV9	once	NA	TRBJ1-1	CASSVDWGGYEAFF	TGTGCCAGCAGCGTAGATTGGGGGGGATATGAAGCTTTCTTT
TRBV7-9	NA	TRBD2	TRBJ2-3	CASSFLLGTSGQDTQYF	TGTGCCAGCAGCTTCCTCTTGGGGACTAGCGGGCAAGATACGCAGTATTTT
TRBV14	few	NA	TRBJ1-2	CASSQWTADGYTF	TGTGCCAGCAGCCAATGGACCGCGGATGGCTACACCTTC
TRBV14	NA	NA	TRBJ2-7	CASSQVGSRNYEQYF	TGTGCCAGCAGCCAAGTTGGCTCAAGGAACTACGAGCAGTACTTC
TRBV19	NA	TRBD2	TRBJ2-5	CACSPGGPETQYF	TGTGCCTGCTCCCCGGGGGGGCCGGAGACCCAGTACTTC
TRBV29-1	once	NA	TRBJ2-7	CSVELQETYEQYF	TGCAGCGTTGAATTACAGGAGACCTACGAGCAGTACTTC
TRBV29-1	NA	NA	TRBJ1-1	CSVSKNTEAFF	TGCAGCGTCTCCAAGAACACTGAAGCTTTCTTT
TRBV18	NA	NA	TRBJ2-7	CASSPPHPRDEQYF	TGTGCCAGCTCACCACCACACCCCCGAGACGAGCAGTACTTC
TRBV30	NA	TRBD1	TRBJ2-7	CAWSPPDRDSEQYF	TGTGCCTGGAGTCCTCCGGACAGGGACTCCGAGCAGTACTTC
TRBV5-3	few	NA	TRBJ1-1	CARSLGSRGANTEAFF	TGTGCCAGAAGCTTGGGATCACGGGGGGCGAACACTGAAGCTTTCTTT
TRBV27	once	TRBD1	TRBJ1-6	CASSPRKWDRVGSPLHF	TGTGCCAGCAGTCCACGGAAATGGGACAGGGTCGGTTCACCCCTCCACTTT
TRBV19	NA	NA	TRBJ1-5	CASTIGQFNQPQHF	TGTGCCAGTACCATCGGACAGTTCAATCAGCCCCAGCATTTT
TRBV7-3	NA	TRBD1	TRBJ2-3	CASSLARGNTDTQYF	TGTGCCAGCAGCTTAGCCAGGGGGAACACAGATACGCAGTATTTT
TRBV5-5	NA	NA	TRBJ1-4	CASSFLFGSGTATNEKLFF	TGTGCCAGCAGCTTTCTATTTGGTTCAGGAACTGCAACTAATGAAAAACTGTTTTTT
TRBV30	NA	NA	TRBJ1-4	CAWSGTASNEKLFF	TGTGCCTGGAGTGGGACAGCCAGTAATGAAAAACTGTTTTTT
TRBV5-1	NA	NA	TRBJ1-2	CASSLEGGYTF	TGCGCCAGCAGCTTGGAGGGGGGCTACACCTTC
TRBV9	NA	TRBD1	TRBJ1-1	CASSDPGQGDTEAFF	TGTGCCAGCAGCGATCCGGGACAGGGGGACACTGAAGCTTTCTTT
TRBV5-1	NA	NA	TRBJ1-1	CASSQTTGHTEAFF	TGCGCCAGCAGCCAGACGACAGGACACACTGAAGCTTTCTTT
TRBV7-9	NA	NA	TRBJ1-6	CASSLTGGGTYNSPLHF	TGTGCCAGCAGCTTAACGGGAGGCGGGACCTATAATTCACCCCTCCACTTT
TRBV28	NA	NA	TRBJ2-1	CASSALHEQFF	TGTGCCAGCAGTGCGTTGCATGAGCAGTTCTTC
TRBV5-1	NA	TRBD2	TRBJ2-7	CASSLNPWPSGRYEQYF	TGCGCCAGCAGCTTGAATCCCTGGCCCTCCGGGAGGTACGAGCAGTACTTC
TRBV7-9	once	TRBD2	TRBJ2-2	CASSLPSGGPLTGELFF	TGTGCCAGCAGCTTACCCAGCGGGGGGCCGTTAACCGGGGAGCTGTTTTTT
TRBV4-1	NA	TRBD1	TRBJ2-1	CASSQLWDSRSEQFF	TGCGCCAGCAGCCAGCTGTGGGACAGTCGGAGTGAGCAGTTCTTC
TRBV18	once	NA	TRBJ1-2	CASSPQPAGGTNYGYTF	TGTGCCAGCTCACCACAGCCCGCGGGGGGGACTAACTATGGCTACACCTTC
TRBV9	NA	TRBD2	TRBJ2-3	CASSAGLAGDPDTQYF	TGTGCCAGCAGCGCAGGACTAGCGGGGGACCCAGATACGCAGTATTTT
TRBV9	NA	TRBD2	TRBJ2-1	CASSPRVGLEQFF	TGTGCCAGCAGCCCCAGAGTGGGACTAGAGCAGTTCTTC
TRBV2	NA	TRBD1	TRBJ2-5	CASSEQGQGGETQYF	TGTGCCAGCAGTGAACAGGGACAGGGTGGGGAGACCCAGTACTTC